Following are 30 T cell receptor beta chains from one sample sequenced in a study of T-cell reconstitution after alpha-beta-depleted transplantation in children. Preparation of the TCRbeta library was carried out with unique molecular identifiers. TCRdb fed the PCR reads into MiXCR, producing one record per CDR3 protein. The sample includes 360,000 or so distinct CDR3 sequences, roughly 22% of them seen just once. The sequenced sample was PBMCs from the stem cell graft donor, obtained from the stem cell graft. Receptors were obtained from a human donor who donated a stem cell graft to a child with acute myeloid leukemia.

This chain uses TRBV20-1 with TRBJ2-5; 12 bases are a match to TRBD2. Germline loops: CDR1 DFQATT, CDR2 SNEGSKA (reference sequence). There are 15 residues in the CDR3. The V gene end was trimmed by 4 bases and the J gene end by 8 bases; junction bases not matched to a gene: 11. CDR3 nucleotide sequence: TGCAGTGCTACCTGGACTAGCGGGAACCAAGGAACCCAGTACTTC. Encoded protein: CSATWTSGNQGTQYF.

The V and J genes are TRBV7-2 and TRBJ2-1; no firm D call. The V end was cut by 3 bases, the J end by 5 bases, with 8 bases between. This CDR3 spans 13 amino acids. Germline V gene sequence: CDR1 SGHTA, CDR2 FQGNSA. The CDR3 loop reads CASSLDPHNEQFF. The CDR3 DNA reads as TGTGCCAGCAGCTTGGACCCGCACAATGAGCAGTTCTTC.

The rearrangement links TRBV11-1 to TRBJ2-3, with D possibly TRBD2 on 6 matching bases. Trimming removed 5 bases at V and 6 bases at J, with 18 bases between. The CDR3 sequence is 15 residues long. CDR1 is SGHAT and CDR2 is FQDESV in the germline V gene (reference sequence). CDR3 coding DNA: TGTGCCAGCAGCCATATGACTTTAGCGGTGGATACGCAGTATTTT. This sequence encodes CASSHMTLAVDTQYF.

The chain employs TRBV10-3 and TRBJ2-2; 8 bases agree with TRBD1. CDR3 length equals 15 residues. The germline gives CDR1 ENHRY, CDR2 SYGVKD. Trimming took 4 bases from V and 4 from J; bases not matched to a gene: 5. Written as DNA, the CDR3 is TGTGCCATCAGTGGGGGACAGGCGAGCACCGGGGAGCTGTTTTTT. It translates to CAISGGQASTGELFF.

This clonotype was detected many times. The chain links TRBV15 to TRBJ2-3; TRBD2 matches at 9 bases. This CDR3 region has 17 residues. From germline, CDR1 is LNHNV and CDR2 YYDKDF (reference sequence). The V gene end was trimmed by 0 bases and the J gene end by 2 bases; junction bases not matched to a gene: 6. This CDR3 reads CATSRDGAGGNTDTQYF. In DNA, the CDR3 is TGTGCCACCAGCAGAGATGGGGCGGGAGGGAACACAGATACGCAGTATTTT.

This clonotype was recorded a few times. This rearrangement joins TRBV28 to TRBJ2-7; D is ambiguous. V was trimmed by 2 bases and J by 3 bases, leaving 11 bases between them. This CDR3 is built from 14 residues. The V gene's germline CDR1 is MDHEN and CDR2 SYDVKM. CDR3 in amino acids: CASSLLRTDYEQYF. In DNA, the CDR3 is TGTGCCAGCAGTTTACTACGGACGGACTACGAGCAGTACTTC.

This clonotype was observed a handful of times. The chain combines TRBV12-3 or TRBV12-4 with TRBJ2-7; no clear D. This CDR3 contains 11 residues. V was shortened by 3 bases and J by 7 bases, with 7 bases between the two germline ends. The CDR3 loop reads CASSFDWEQYF. DNA of the CDR3: TGTGCCAGCAGTTTCGACTGGGAGCAGTACTTC.

A few counts support this clonotype. This chain uses TRBV12-3 or TRBV12-4 with TRBJ1-5; maybe TRBD1 (6 bases). The CDR3 spans 12 residues. Trimming pared 6 bases from V and 6 bases from J, leaving 9 bases between. The CDR3 DNA sequence: TGTGCCAGCAGGCCACAGGGTCAGCCCCAGCATTTT. It yields the protein CASRPQGQPQHF.

This clonotype has only a few counts. The chain links TRBV15 to TRBJ1-5; tentative D call: TRBD1 (6 bases). This CDR3 contains 17 residues. V was cut by 2 bases and J by 0 bases, with 14 bases left in between. Germline V gene sequence: CDR1 LNHNV, CDR2 YYDKDF (reference sequence). Written as DNA, the CDR3 is TGTGCCACCAGCAGATCACCGGGACAAAATAGCAATCAGCCCCAGCATTTT. It is translated as CATSRSPGQNSNQPQHF.

This clonotype was counted a few times. The J gene is TRBJ1-2, the V gene TRBV4-1, with unresolved D. The V gene's germline CDR1 is MGHRA and CDR2 YSYEKL. This CDR3 is 13 amino acids long. V lost 4 bases, J lost 2 bases, and 8 bases lay in between. The CDR3 DNA sequence: TGCGCCAGCAGCCTTTCCGAGAACTATGGCTACACCTTC. It encodes CASSLSENYGYTF.

The gene calls are TRBV4-1 and TRBJ2-7, with D maybe TRBD2 (6 bases). The V and J ends lost 0 bases and 2 bases respectively, with 17 bases between them. The CDR3 is 17 amino acids. Germline CDR1 and CDR2: MGHRA and YSYEKL. The DNA of the CDR3 is TGCGCCAGCAGCCAAGAAGGCTATGGAGGGCTAACCTACGAGCAGTACTTC. Translation: CASSQEGYGGLTYEQYF.

Ten or more counts support this clonotype. The chain joins TRBV6-5 to TRBJ2-6; D is uncertain. Germline CDR1 and CDR2: MNHEY and SVGAGI. Trimming removed 2 bases at V and 0 bases at J, with 2 bases between. The CDR3 totals 14 residues. CDR3 nucleotides: TGTGCCAGCAGTTACAACTCTGGGGCCAACGTCCTGACTTTC. Its translation is CASSYNSGANVLTF.

J is TRBJ2-1 and V is TRBV2; 9 bases match TRBD2. The CDR3 has 15 residues. The V segment lost 4 bases and the J segment 8 bases; nucleotides outside the gene matches: 9. Looked up from germline, CDR1 is SNHLY and CDR2 is FYNNEI. DNA for the CDR3: TGTGCCAGCAGTGTAGGGGCTAGCGGGACCCATGAGCAGTTCTTC. Protein: CASSVGASGTHEQFF.

This sequence joins TRBV10-3 and TRBJ2-1; 9 bases match TRBD2. J lost 3 bases, V lost 5 bases, and 5 bases had no gene match. CDR1 is ENHRY, CDR2 SYGVKD, per germline. The CDR3 has 15 amino acids. The CDR3, as DNA: TGTGCCATCAGTCTTAGCGGGAGTGTCTACAATGAGCAGTTCTTC. As protein: CAISLSGSVYNEQFF.

This clonotype was seen a few times. The chain uses TRBV20-1 and TRBJ1-1; D ambiguous. The germline CDR1 and CDR2 sequences are DFQATT and SNEGSKA (reference sequence). Trimming shortened V by 5 bases and J by 4 bases, and 14 bases separated the two germline ends. The CDR3 covers 13 residues. Here the CDR3 reads CSARYYEGTEAFF. In DNA, the CDR3 is TGCAGTGCTCGCTATTATGAGGGCACTGAAGCTTTCTTT.

This clonotype came up a few times. The rearrangement joins TRBV29-1 to TRBJ2-2; D remains ambiguous. V gave up 4 bases and J gave up 7 bases, with 10 bases separating them. The CDR3 is 12 amino acids. Germline V lookup: CDR1 SQVTM, CDR2 ANQGSEA. The CDR3 region is CSVAVSNGELFF. As DNA, the CDR3 is TGCAGCGTTGCGGTCTCGAACGGGGAGCTGTTTTTT.

This chain connects TRBV4-1 to TRBJ2-1, with D possibly TRBD1 on 5 matching bases. The CDR3 runs 15 residues. From germline, CDR1 is MGHRA and CDR2 YSYEKL. The germline V and J ends were trimmed by 2 bases and 6 bases, with 14 bases remaining between them. For the CDR3, the DNA is TGCGCCAGCAGCCAAAATGTGGGGCAGGTCAATGAGCAGTTCTTC. Encoded protein: CASSQNVGQVNEQFF.

This clonotype occurred a few times. This sequence joins TRBV27 and TRBJ2-7; 7 bases line up with TRBD2. Germline CDR1 reads MNHEY; CDR2 reads SMNVEV (reference sequence). J lost 2 bases, V lost 3 bases, and 7 bases had no gene match. CDR3 size: 15 residues. CDR3 region: CASSFGGGGPYEQYF. In DNA form, the CDR3 reads TGTGCCAGCAGTTTTGGGGGGGGAGGACCCTACGAGCAGTACTTC.

Only a few counts were recorded for this clonotype. This rearrangement joins TRBV20-1 to TRBJ2-3; possible D gene TRBD2, 6 bases. The CDR3 consists of 16 residues. The V and J ends lost 6 bases and 2 bases respectively, with 21 bases between them. CDR1 and CDR2 (germline): DFQATT, SNEGSKA (reference sequence). The CDR3 DNA sequence: TGCAGTGCACCACCGGGAGCTCCCGTCCCCACAGATACGCAGTATTTT. Encoded protein: CSAPPGAPVPTDTQYF.

The sample holds a few counts of this clonotype. The chain carries TRBV20-1 and TRBJ2-7; TRBD2 might be the D (5 bases). Germline CDR1 and CDR2: DFQATT and SNEGSKA (reference sequence). V was clipped by 1 base and J by 2 bases, with 12 bases between them. The CDR3 has 14 amino acids. In nucleotides, the CDR3 is TGCAGTGCTAGAGGAGTTGGGAGCCCCTACGAGCAGTACTTC. This encodes CSARGVGSPYEQYF.

The chain couples TRBV5-1 to TRBJ2-7; D might be TRBD2 (5 bases). This CDR3 contains 15 residues. Germline V gene sequence: CDR1 SGHRS, CDR2 YFSETQ. V gave up 0 bases and J gave up 3 bases, with 13 bases separating them. CDR3 in amino acids: CASSLAGFANYEQYF. CDR3 DNA sequence: TGCGCCAGCAGCTTGGCGGGATTTGCTAACTACGAGCAGTACTTC. Supplemented by reference TRBV5-1 and TRBJ2-7, the full variable domain reads KAGVTQTPRYLIKTRGQQVTLSCSPISGHRSVSWYQQTPGQGLQFLFEYFSETQRNKGNFPGRFSGRQFSNSRSEMNVSTLELGDSALYLCASSLAGFANYEQYFGPGTRLTVT.

The sample holds many counts of this clonotype. The rearrangement links TRBV4-2 to TRBJ2-5; D is undetermined. V lost 0 bases to trimming and J lost 4 bases, with 9 bases between them. Germline V CDR1 and CDR2: LGHNA, YNFKEQ. The CDR3 covers 14 residues. CDR3 loop: CASSQDLTGETQYF. The CDR3 region has the DNA TGTGCCAGCAGCCAAGATTTGACGGGAGAGACCCAGTACTTC.

With respect to this clonotype: At one end the junction does not follow the germline gene, possibly because of a read error. The chain employs TRBV6-1 and TRBJ1-1, with TRBD1 as a possible D gene (5 bases). Germline CDR1 and CDR2: MNHNS and SASEGT. The CDR3 contains 12 residues. CDR3 loop: CASSENPGPPIF. CDR3 nucleotide sequence: TGTGCCAGCAGTGAAAATCCGGGACCCCCGATCTTT.

In this sample, this clonotype turned up many times. This chain connects TRBV10-2 to TRBJ2-1; 7 bases map to TRBD1. Germline V gene data show CDR1 as WSHSY and CDR2 as SAAADI. This CDR3 has 12 residues. J was trimmed by 5 bases and V by 8 bases; bases with no gene match: 3. The CDR3 coding sequence is TGCGCCAGCGCACAGGGGCACAATGAGCAGTTCTTC. It is translated as CASAQGHNEQFF.

This CDR3 is CATRVSTDTQYF. The CDR3 bases are TGTGCCACCAGGGTTAGCACAGATACGCAGTATTTT. The chain links TRBV24-1 to TRBJ2-3; D call uncertain. The CDR3 has 12 residues. V was trimmed by 7 bases and J by 0 bases, leaving 4 bases between them. Germline CDR1 reads KGHDR; CDR2 reads SFDVKD.

This clonotype showed up just a few times. V and J are TRBV6-5 and TRBJ2-7; D is uncertain. This CDR3 contains 14 residues. Germline V gene lookup returns CDR1 MNHEY and CDR2 SVGAGI. V lost 2 bases, J lost 2 bases, and 10 bases lay in between. The CDR3: CASSYAGKTYEQYF. The CDR3 region has the DNA TGTGCCAGCAGTTACGCAGGAAAAACCTACGAGCAGTACTTC.

There are a few counts of this clonotype. The rearrangement uses TRBV5-8 and TRBJ2-7, with D perhaps TRBD2 (7 bases). The CDR3 extends over 14 amino acids. The germline V gene encodes CDR1 SGHTS and CDR2 YDEGEE. The ends were cut back, 4 bases at V and 3 bases at J, with 14 bases in the middle. The CDR3, as DNA: TGTGCCAGCAGCCCGGGGGGCCGAAACTACGAGCAGTACTTC. Residues: CASSPGGRNYEQYF.

The J gene is TRBJ2-1, the V gene TRBV10-2, with 10 bases fitting TRBD2. Per germline, CDR1 WSHSY and CDR2 SAAADI. The CDR3 sequence is 16 residues long. The V and J ends lost 3 bases and 10 bases, in that order; junction bases with no gene match: 12. The CDR3 bases are TGCGCCAGCAGTGACCTTCTAAGGACTAGCGGATCAGAGCAGTTCTTC. Translating it yields CASSDLLRTSGSEQFF.

This clonotype turned up a few times. This chain connects TRBV7-2 to TRBJ2-1; either TRBD1 or TRBD2 may supply D (6 bases each). The CDR3 runs to 15 residues. Per germline, CDR1 SGHTA and CDR2 FQGNSA. Trimming took off 4 bases at V and 5 bases at J, with 15 bases between the two ends. DNA for the CDR3: TGTGCCAGCAGCTCCCGACTAGGGGGGAACAATGAGCAGTTCTTC. Translating gives CASSSRLGGNNEQFF.

This clonotype appeared a few times. The genes are TRBV20-1 and TRBJ2-7, with D hard to call. Germline V gene sequence: CDR1 DFQATT, CDR2 SNEGSKA (reference sequence). Trimming left V 3 bases short and J 3 bases short, with 15 bases between. This CDR3 has 14 residues. The CDR3 reads CSARADDLGYEQYF. In nucleotides, the CDR3 is TGCAGTGCTAGGGCGGATGATTTGGGCTACGAGCAGTACTTC.